The rows below give T cell receptor beta chains drawn from one sample of a study of T cell repertoires in cytomegalovirus infection. No antigen is known for these receptors. TCRdb redid the calling of the reads with MiXCR, one entry per CDR3 protein. The sample lists approximately 990,000 distinct CDR3 sequences, more than 25% occurring once. The sequences come from cultured CD8+ T cells from PBMCs, collected from culture after CMV antigen stimulation. Receptors originate from a human donor in good health (CMV status not recorded). Some clones in this sample may be carry-over from other donors' samples. Each CDR3 is given with its conserved first and last residue. Fields, in order: V gene, J gene, clone size, D gene, CDR3 length, CDR3 DNA, CDR3 protein. D genes are given only for firm matches. A clone size is listed for some rows: how often the clone was seen (once, few, many), or a class if it is expanded.

TRBV4-3	TRBJ1-4	once	NA	18	TGCGCCAGCAGCCAAGATAGCCCCCCCCGCAGGGGTTTTGAAAAACTGTTTTTT	CASSQDSPPRRGFEKLFF
TRBV2	TRBJ2-3	NA	NA	16	TGTGCCAGCAGCGGGACACCGCGAGATAGCACAGATACGCAGTATTTT	CASSGTPRDSTDTQYF
TRBV28	TRBJ2-2	once	TRBD2	15	TGTGCCAACAGTCGGTGGGGGGGAGGCACCGGGGAGCTGTTTTTT	CANSRWGGGTGELFF
TRBV27	TRBJ1-5	NA	NA	13	TGTGCCAGCAGTCCCGAGGGGATCCAGCCCCAGCATTTT	CASSPEGIQPQHF
TRBV7-8	TRBJ2-2	many	NA	14	TGTGCCAGCAGCGAGGGACCGCACACCGGGGAGCTGTTTTTT	CASSEGPHTGELFF
TRBV2	TRBJ1-1	NA	TRBD1	12	TGTGCCAGCACCGACAGGGTTACTGAAGCTTTCTTT	CASTDRVTEAFF
TRBV7-6	TRBJ1-2	few	TRBD1	16	TGTGCCAGCAGCTCGCCGGGACAGGGATTCGATCACGGCTACACCTTC	CASSSPGQGFDHGYTF
TRBV27	TRBJ2-2	few	NA	13	TGTGCCAGCAGGCCGGGTACGGCCGGGGAGCTGTTTTTT	CASRPGTAGELFF
TRBV12-3/TRBV12-4	TRBJ2-3	many	NA	16	TGTGCCAGCAGTTTAGGCCTAGCTGGGAGCACAGATACGCAGTATTTT	CASSLGLAGSTDTQYF
TRBV29-1	TRBJ2-2	NA	NA	15	TGCAGCGTTGGCGGTGGGCAGGGGAAGCCCGGGGAGCTGTTTTTT	CSVGGGQGKPGELFF
TRBV27	TRBJ2-7	few	NA	14	TGTGCCAGCAGTCGGCGAATACCCTCCTACGAGCAGTACTTC	CASSRRIPSYEQYF
TRBV20-1	TRBJ1-4	few	NA	12	TGCAGTTCCCAGGGAGTAGGAGAAAAACTGTTTTTT	CSSQGVGEKLFF
TRBV27	TRBJ2-1	once	NA	16	TGTGCCAGCAGCCCTATAGGGGGGCACTCCTACAATGAGCAGTTCTTC	CASSPIGGHSYNEQFF
TRBV12-3/TRBV12-4	TRBJ2-1	NA	TRBD2	15	TGTGCCAGCACTAAGGAGCGGGGAGCCTACAATGAGCAGTTCTTC	CASTKERGAYNEQFF
TRBV6-1	TRBJ2-1	NA	TRBD1	16	TGTGCCAGCAGTGAAGCCGACAGGGGGCCTGGCAATGAGCAGTTCTTC	CASSEADRGPGNEQFF
TRBV7-6	TRBJ1-5	few	NA	14	TGTGCCAGCAGCTTAGTGTCAGGGGACCAGCCCCAGCATTTT	CASSLVSGDQPQHF
TRBV7-8	TRBJ1-2	NA	NA	16	TGTGCCAGCAGCTTAGATGCGAGGACAACTAACTATGGCTACACCTTC	CASSLDARTTNYGYTF
TRBV19	TRBJ1-6	NA	NA	16	TGTGCCAGTACCGAGACAGAGAGCTCCTATAATTCACCCCTCCACTTT	CASTETESSYNSPLHF
TRBV7-7	TRBJ2-5	many	TRBD2	15	TGTGCTAGCAGCTTGAGCGGGGGGTATCTAGAGACCCAGTACTTC	CASSLSGGYLETQYF
TRBV7-9	TRBJ2-5	few	NA	13	TGTGCCAGCAGCTTCAGCGGACTTAGGACCCAGTACTTC	CASSFSGLRTQYF
TRBV28	TRBJ1-2	NA	NA	12	TGTGCCAGCCTCGGAAAGGACTATGGCTACACCTTC	CASLGKDYGYTF
TRBV2	TRBJ2-1	NA	NA	14	TGTGCCAAAGCAGGGAGGGGGCTCTACAATGAGCAGTTCTTC	CAKAGRGLYNEQFF
TRBV27	TRBJ2-7	NA	TRBD1	16	TGTGCCAGCAGTTTTATCCGGGACAGGGTATCCCACGAGCAGTACTTC	CASSFIRDRVSHEQYF
TRBV5-6	TRBJ1-5	NA	NA	13	NA	CASSVGQGSPQHF
TRBV20-1	TRBJ1-2	NA	NA	13	TGCAGTGCTAGCGGCAGGAGTAACTATGGCTACACCTTC	CSASGRSNYGYTF
TRBV29-1	TRBJ2-7	NA	TRBD2	14	TGCAGCGTTGCGGGGGGTGACAGTCCCCGGGAGCAGTACTTC	CSVAGGDSPREQYF
TRBV7-9	TRBJ2-5	NA	NA	12	TGTGCCAGCAGCGAGGGGTTAGAGACCCAGTACTTC	CASSEGLETQYF
TRBV6-2/TRBV6-3	TRBJ2-5	NA	TRBD1	14	TGTGCCAGCAGTAGGACAACAGGGGGAGAGACCCAGTACTTC	CASSRTTGGETQYF
TRBV4-1	TRBJ2-5	many	NA	14	TGCGCCAGCAGCCAAGTTGGAATAGGGGAGACCCAGTACTTC	CASSQVGIGETQYF
TRBV6-1	TRBJ2-7	few	NA	14	TGTGCCAGCAGTGTTACAGACAGCGGCTACGAGCAGTACTTC	CASSVTDSGYEQYF
TRBV2	TRBJ1-2	NA	NA	14	TGTGCCAGCAGTGATGAGGGCCAAGGACACGGCTACACCTTC	CASSDEGQGHGYTF
TRBV10-3	TRBJ1-1	NA	TRBD1	15	TGTGCCATCAGTGAAAGTTTGACAGGGCGGACTGAAGCTTTCTTT	CAISESLTGRTEAFF
TRBV2	TRBJ1-1	NA	TRBD1	16	TGTGCCAGCAGTGTGCACAGGGGCCCCAGGAACACTGAAGCTTTCTTT	CASSVHRGPRNTEAFF
TRBV15	TRBJ2-3	NA	NA	13	TGTGCCACCAGCAGAGTCGCGGAACCCGGGCAGTATTTT	CATSRVAEPGQYF
TRBV7-6	TRBJ1-4	NA	NA	15	TGTGCCAGCAGCCACTCATGGTCAACTAATGAAAAACTGTTTTTT	CASSHSWSTNEKLFF
TRBV19	TRBJ2-2	NA	NA	13	TGTGCCAGTTCGAGGGCCTACACCGGGGAGCTGTTTTTT	CASSRAYTGELFF
TRBV4-1	TRBJ1-2	NA	TRBD1	14	TGCGCCAGCAGCCACCAGACAGGGAAAGGGGGCTACACCTTC	CASSHQTGKGGYTF
TRBV20-1	TRBJ1-5	NA	TRBD1	18	TGCAGTGCTAGAGACCCAGGGGGATCTACTTATAGCAATCAGCCCCAGCATTTT	CSARDPGGSTYSNQPQHF
TRBV7-4	TRBJ2-5	NA	TRBD1	16	TGTGCCAGCAGTCCTTTTCCCGGGACAGAAGAAGAGACCCAGTACTTC	CASSPFPGTEEETQYF
TRBV19	TRBJ2-3	few	NA	14	TGTGCCAGTAGTATAGAGACCCTCACAGATACGCAGTATTTT	CASSIETLTDTQYF
TRBV12-3/TRBV12-4	TRBJ1-5	NA	TRBD1	14	TGTGCCAGCAGCCCACAGGGGCCAGATCAGCCCCAGCATTTT	CASSPQGPDQPQHF
TRBV7-2	TRBJ1-6	many	NA	15	TGTGCCAGCAGCCCCCGGGACACCCGTAACTCACCCCTCCACTTT	CASSPRDTRNSPLHF
TRBV7-6	TRBJ2-3	NA	TRBD1	16	TGTGCCAGCAGCTTAACGGGACAGGGATTTTCCGGTACGCAGTATTTT	CASSLTGQGFSGTQYF
TRBV5-8	TRBJ2-2	NA	NA	11	TGTGCCAGCAACAGCACCGGGGAGCTGTTTTTT	CASNSTGELFF
TRBV11-3	TRBJ2-1	NA	TRBD2	14	TGTGCCAGCAGCTTAATGGGACTAGCAAATGAGCAGTTCTTC	CASSLMGLANEQFF
TRBV10-3	TRBJ1-1	few	TRBD1	15	TGTGCCATCAGAGCCGACAGGGAAATAAGCACTGAAGCTTTCTTT	CAIRADREISTEAFF
TRBV6-1	TRBJ1-4	NA	NA	16	TGTGCCAGCAGTGAAATACTCGCGGGTGAAAATGAAAAACTGTTTTTT	CASSEILAGENEKLFF
TRBV6-5	TRBJ2-7	NA	TRBD1	14	TGTGCCAGCAGGTTACCGGGACAGTCCTACGAGCAGTACTTC	CASRLPGQSYEQYF